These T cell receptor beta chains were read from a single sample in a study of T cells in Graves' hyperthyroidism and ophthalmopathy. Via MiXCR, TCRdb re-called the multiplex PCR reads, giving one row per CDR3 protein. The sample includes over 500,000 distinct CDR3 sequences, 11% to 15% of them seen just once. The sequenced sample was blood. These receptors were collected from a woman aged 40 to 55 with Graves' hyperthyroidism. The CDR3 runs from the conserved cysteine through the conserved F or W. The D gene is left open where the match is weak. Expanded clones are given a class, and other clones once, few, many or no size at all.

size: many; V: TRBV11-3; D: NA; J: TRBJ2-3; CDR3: CASSAARITDTQYF; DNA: TGTGCCAGCAGCGCCGCTAGGATCACAGATACGCAGTATTTT
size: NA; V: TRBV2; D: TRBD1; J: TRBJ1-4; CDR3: CASTSGQGNEKLFF; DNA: TGTGCCAGCACCTCCGGACAGGGGAATGAAAAACTGTTTTTT
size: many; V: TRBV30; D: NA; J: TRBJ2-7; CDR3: CAWSRKLGEVEQYF; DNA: TGTGCCTGGAGTAGAAAATTGGGGGAGGTCGAGCAGTACTTC
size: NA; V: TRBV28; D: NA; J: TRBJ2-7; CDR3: CASSLSTGHSYEQYF; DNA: TGTGCCAGCAGTTTATCTACGGGACACTCCTACGAGCAGTACTTC
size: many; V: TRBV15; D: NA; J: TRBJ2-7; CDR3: CATSKGGPSSEQYF; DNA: TGTGCCACCAGCAAAGGGGGACCTTCGAGCGAGCAGTACTTC
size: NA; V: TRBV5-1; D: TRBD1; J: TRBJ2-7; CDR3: CASSHPGQGDSEQYF; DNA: TGCGCCAGCAGCCATCCGGGACAGGGTGATTCCGAGCAGTACTTC
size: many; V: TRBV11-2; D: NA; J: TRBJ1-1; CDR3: CASSPGTVMNTEAFF; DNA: TGTGCCAGCAGCCCCGGGACCGTTATGAACACTGAAGCTTTCTTT
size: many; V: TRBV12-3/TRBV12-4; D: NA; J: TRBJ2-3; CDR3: CASSLVDTQYF; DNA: TGTGCCAGCAGTTTGGTAGATACGCAGTATTTT
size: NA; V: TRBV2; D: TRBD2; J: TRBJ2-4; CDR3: CASSEETSGALWYF; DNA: TGTGCCAGCAGTGAAGAGACTAGCGGGGCTCTTTGGTACTTC
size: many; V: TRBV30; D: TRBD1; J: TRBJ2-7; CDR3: CAWNSGTGDVEQYF; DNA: TGTGCCTGGAACTCGGGGACAGGGGATGTCGAGCAGTACTTC
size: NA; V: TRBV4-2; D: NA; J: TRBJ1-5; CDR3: CASSQDEALLGGNQPQHF; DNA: TGTGCCAGCAGCCAAGATGAAGCTCTCCTCGGGGGCAATCAGCCCCAGCATTTT
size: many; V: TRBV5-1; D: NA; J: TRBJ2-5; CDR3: CASSLAHIRGQETQYF; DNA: TGCGCCAGCAGCTTGGCCCACATTCGAGGGCAAGAGACCCAGTACTTC
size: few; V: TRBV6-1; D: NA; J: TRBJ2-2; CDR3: CASSRTGTTNTGELFF; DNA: TGTGCCAGCAGTCGAACCGGGACAACCAACACCGGGGAGCTGTTTTTT
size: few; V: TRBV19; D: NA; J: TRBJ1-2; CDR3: CASRLNFVDGYTF; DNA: TGTGCCAGTAGATTAAATTTTGTGGATGGCTACACCTTC
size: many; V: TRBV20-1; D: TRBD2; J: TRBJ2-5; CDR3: CSARGLASGSGKTQYF; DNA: TGCAGTGCTAGGGGCTTGGCTAGCGGGAGTGGTAAGACCCAGTACTTC
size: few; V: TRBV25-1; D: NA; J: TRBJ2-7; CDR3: CASSGVWYEQYF; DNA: TGTGCCAGCTCAGGGGTTTGGTACGAGCAGTACTTC
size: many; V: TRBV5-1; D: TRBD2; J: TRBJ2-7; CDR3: CASSGNSGSLNEQYF; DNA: TGCGCCAGCAGCGGTAATAGCGGGAGCCTGAACGAGCAGTACTTC
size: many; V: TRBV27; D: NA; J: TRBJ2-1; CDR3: CASSLLGSDNEQFF; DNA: TGTGCCAGCAGTTTATTGGGGAGCGACAATGAGCAGTTCTTC
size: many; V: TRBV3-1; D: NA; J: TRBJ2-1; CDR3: CASSQTAVGGEQFF; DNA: TGTGCCAGCAGCCAAACGGCGGTAGGGGGTGAGCAGTTCTTC
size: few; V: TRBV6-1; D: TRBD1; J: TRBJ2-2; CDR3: CASSTGDPGELFF; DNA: TGTGCCAGCAGTACAGGGGACCCCGGGGAGCTGTTTTTT
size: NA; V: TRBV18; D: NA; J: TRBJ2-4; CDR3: CASSIGAVHPNIQYF; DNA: TGTGCCAGCTCAATCGGGGCAGTCCACCCAAACATTCAGTACTTC
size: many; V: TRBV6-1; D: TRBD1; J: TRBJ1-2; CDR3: CASRRTGGSKGGYTF; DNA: TGTGCCAGCAGGCGCACAGGGGGTAGTAAGGGTGGCTACACCTTC
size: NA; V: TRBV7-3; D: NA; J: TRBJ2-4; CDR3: CASSPDGAVAKSIQYF; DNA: TGTGCCAGCAGCCCTGATGGGGCAGTAGCCAAAAGCATTCAGTACTTC
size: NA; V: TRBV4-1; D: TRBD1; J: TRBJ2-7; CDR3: CASSHPGDRYEQYF; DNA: TGCGCCAGCAGCCATCCAGGGGACAGGTACGAGCAGTACTTC
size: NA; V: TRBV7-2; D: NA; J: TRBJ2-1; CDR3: CASSLLGLWPPHEQFF; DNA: TGTGCCAGCAGCTTGTTAGGACTGTGGCCCCCCCATGAGCAGTTCTTC
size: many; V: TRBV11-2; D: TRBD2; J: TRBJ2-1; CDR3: CASSSSGLAGPLYNEQFF; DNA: TGTGCCAGCAGCTCCTCCGGACTAGCGGGGCCTCTCTACAATGAGCAGTTCTTC
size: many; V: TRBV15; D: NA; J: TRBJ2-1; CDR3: CATSRDQSRYNEQFF; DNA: TGTGCCACCAGCAGAGATCAAAGCCGGTACAATGAGCAGTTCTTC
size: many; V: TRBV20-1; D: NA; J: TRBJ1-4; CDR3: CSAFNEKLFF; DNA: TGCAGTGCTTTCAATGAAAAACTGTTTTTT